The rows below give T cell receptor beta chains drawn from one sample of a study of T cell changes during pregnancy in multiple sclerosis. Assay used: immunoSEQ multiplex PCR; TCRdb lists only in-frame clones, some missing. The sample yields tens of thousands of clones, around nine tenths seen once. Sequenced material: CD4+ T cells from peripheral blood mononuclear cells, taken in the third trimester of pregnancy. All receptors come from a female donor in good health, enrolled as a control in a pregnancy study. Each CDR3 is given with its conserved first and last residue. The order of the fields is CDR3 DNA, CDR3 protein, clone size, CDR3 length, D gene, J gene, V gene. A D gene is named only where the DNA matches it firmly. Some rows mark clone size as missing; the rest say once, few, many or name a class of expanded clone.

CDR3nt: TGTGCCAGCAGTGAAAATTGGGCCGACTATCATGATCAGCCCCAGCATTTT
CDR3aa: CASSENWADYHDQPQHF
abundance: .
len: 17
d_gene: .
j_gene: TRBJ1-5
v_gene: TRBV2

CDR3nt: TGTGCCAGCACTCGGGGCACTGAAGCTTTCTTT
CDR3aa: CASTRGTEAFF
abundance: few
len: 11
d_gene: .
j_gene: TRBJ1-1
v_gene: TRBV28

CDR3nt: TGCGCCAGCAGCGGGGGCACAGGGGGCGTCCGGCCTGCTTACTATGGCTACACCTTC
CDR3aa: CASSGGTGGVRPAYYGYTF
abundance: .
len: 19
d_gene: TRBD1
j_gene: TRBJ1-2
v_gene: TRBV5-1

CDR3nt: TGTGCCAGCGGATTCGGGGGGGTAGGGCAAGAGACCCAGTACTTC
CDR3aa: CASGFGGVGQETQYF
abundance: .
len: 15
d_gene: TRBD2
j_gene: TRBJ2-5
v_gene: TRBV11-3

CDR3nt: TGTGCTAGTGGTTTGGCAAGACAGGGAGTGATTGGCTACACCTTC
CDR3aa: CASGLARQGVIGYTF
abundance: .
len: 15
d_gene: TRBD1
j_gene: TRBJ1-2
v_gene: TRBV12-5

CDR3nt: TGTGCCAGCAGCTTAGGTCCCGGGGACTATGGCTACACCTTC
CDR3aa: CASSLGPGDYGYTF
abundance: once
len: 14
d_gene: .
j_gene: TRBJ1-2
v_gene: TRBV7-2

CDR3nt: TGTGCCAGCAGTCGGGGAGGATCCTACAATGAGCAGTTCTTC
CDR3aa: CASSRGGSYNEQFF
abundance: .
len: 14
d_gene: .
j_gene: TRBJ2-1
v_gene: TRBV6-5

CDR3nt: TGTGCCAGTAGTAAACGGACAGGTCAGGATCCTGAAGCTTTCTTT
CDR3aa: CASSKRTGQDPEAFF
abundance: .
len: 15
d_gene: TRBD1
j_gene: TRBJ1-1
v_gene: TRBV19

CDR3nt: TGTGCCAGCAGTGCCCGTAGCGAAAAACTGTTTTTT
CDR3aa: CASSARSEKLFF
abundance: .
len: 12
d_gene: .
j_gene: TRBJ1-4
v_gene: TRBV27

CDR3nt: TGCGCCAGCACCCCGGCGGGGCAATCGAGCGAGACCCAGTACTTC
CDR3aa: CASTPAGQSSETQYF
abundance: .
len: 15
d_gene: .
j_gene: TRBJ2-5
v_gene: TRBV5-1

CDR3nt: TGTGCCAGCCGGAGGGGAGGGTCCTACTACGAGCAGTACTTC
CDR3aa: CASRRGGSYYEQYF
abundance: .
len: 14
d_gene: TRBD2
j_gene: TRBJ2-7
v_gene: TRBV7-2

CDR3nt: TGTGCCAGTAGTAGCCGGACAGGGCCCACTGAAGCTTTCTTT
CDR3aa: CASSSRTGPTEAFF
abundance: .
len: 14
d_gene: TRBD1
j_gene: TRBJ1-1
v_gene: TRBV19

CDR3nt: TGTGCCAGCAGCTTAGGGGGGGGTGAGAACACTGAAGCTTTCTTT
CDR3aa: CASSLGGGENTEAFF
abundance: once
len: 15
d_gene: .
j_gene: TRBJ1-1
v_gene: TRBV11-3

CDR3nt: TGTGCCAGCACCAGGAGCGGGGGGTTGACAGATACGCAGTATTTT
CDR3aa: CASTRSGGLTDTQYF
abundance: .
len: 15
d_gene: TRBD2
j_gene: TRBJ2-3
v_gene: TRBV7-8

CDR3nt: TGTGCCAGCAGTCCAACTAGCGGGGGGGCATATGAGCAGTTCTTC
CDR3aa: CASSPTSGGAYEQFF
abundance: .
len: 15
d_gene: TRBD2
j_gene: TRBJ2-1
v_gene: TRBV6-4

CDR3nt: TGTGCCAGCAGCTTAACCGCAGGGGGTTCTTCACCCCTCCACTTT
CDR3aa: CASSLTAGGSSPLHF
abundance: .
len: 15
d_gene: TRBD1
j_gene: TRBJ1-6
v_gene: TRBV11-2

CDR3nt: TGTGCCAGCAGCCTCCGGGGCTCAGGGGGTTCCACAGATACGCAGTATTTT
CDR3aa: CASSLRGSGGSTDTQYF
abundance: .
len: 17
d_gene: TRBD1
j_gene: TRBJ2-3
v_gene: TRBV4-2

CDR3nt: TGTGCCAGCAGCTTAATGGCAGGGGGGATCAACAACGAGCAGTACTTC
CDR3aa: CASSLMAGGINNEQYF
abundance: .
len: 16
d_gene: .
j_gene: TRBJ2-7
v_gene: TRBV7-3

CDR3nt: TGTGCCAGCAGTTTCCCGGACAGGCCCGCTTCCTACGAGCAGTACTTC
CDR3aa: CASSFPDRPASYEQYF
abundance: .
len: 16
d_gene: TRBD1
j_gene: TRBJ2-7
v_gene: TRBV27

CDR3nt: TGTGCCAGCAGCTTAGAGGGGGGGCCGAACGAGCAGTACTTC
CDR3aa: CASSLEGGPNEQYF
abundance: .
len: 14
d_gene: .
j_gene: TRBJ2-7
v_gene: TRBV11-2

CDR3nt: TGTGCCAGTACCCGGACAGGGGGCGGCTATGGCTACACCTTC
CDR3aa: CASTRTGGGYGYTF
abundance: .
len: 14
d_gene: TRBD1
j_gene: TRBJ1-2
v_gene: TRBV19

CDR3nt: TGTGCCAGTAGTTCAGGGGGCTATGACGGGGAGCTGTTTTTT
CDR3aa: CASSSGGYDGELFF
abundance: .
len: 14
d_gene: TRBD1
j_gene: TRBJ2-2
v_gene: TRBV19

CDR3nt: TGTGCCAGCAGCTACTCAGGGGTTCAGCCCCAGCATTTT
CDR3aa: CASSYSGVQPQHF
abundance: .
len: 13
d_gene: .
j_gene: TRBJ1-5
v_gene: TRBV6-5

CDR3nt: TGTGCCAGCAGTGATGGACAGGGAACGTATAATGAAAAACTGTTTTTT
CDR3aa: CASSDGQGTYNEKLFF
abundance: once
len: 16
d_gene: TRBD1
j_gene: TRBJ1-4
v_gene: TRBV6-1

CDR3nt: TGTGCCATCAGTACAGGGGGGTTGAACACTGAAGCTTTCTTT
CDR3aa: CAISTGGLNTEAFF
abundance: .
len: 14
d_gene: TRBD1
j_gene: TRBJ1-1
v_gene: TRBV10-3

CDR3nt: TGTGCCATAAGCGTCGGGACAGGGGGCGAGCAGTACTTC
CDR3aa: CAISVGTGGEQYF
abundance: .
len: 13
d_gene: TRBD1
j_gene: TRBJ2-7
v_gene: TRBV28

CDR3nt: TGTGCCAGCAGCTTAGATGGTCTAGCGAGCAATGAGCAGTTCTTC
CDR3aa: CASSLDGLASNEQFF
abundance: .
len: 15
d_gene: .
j_gene: TRBJ2-1
v_gene: TRBV11-3

CDR3nt: TGTGCCTCTGGACGGGGGGCGGCTGAAGCTTTCTTT
CDR3aa: CASGRGAAEAFF
abundance: few
len: 12
d_gene: .
j_gene: TRBJ1-1
v_gene: TRBV11-3

CDR3nt: TGCGCCAGCAGCTCCTCCGGGACAGGGGTAACTAATGAAAAACTGTTTTTT
CDR3aa: CASSSSGTGVTNEKLFF
abundance: few
len: 17
d_gene: TRBD1
j_gene: TRBJ1-4
v_gene: TRBV5-1

CDR3nt: TGTGCCAGTATCCGAGGAGGGGCTAACTATGGCTACACCTTC
CDR3aa: CASIRGGANYGYTF
abundance: .
len: 14
d_gene: .
j_gene: TRBJ1-2
v_gene: TRBV19

CDR3nt: TGTGCCAGCTCACCACGACAGGAACTGGCTGGAAACACCATATATTTT
CDR3aa: CASSPRQELAGNTIYF
abundance: .
len: 16
d_gene: .
j_gene: TRBJ1-3
v_gene: TRBV18

CDR3nt: TGTGCCAGCAGCCGACAGGGAAGGAGTGCTGAAGCTTTCTTT
CDR3aa: CASSRQGRSAEAFF
abundance: .
len: 14
d_gene: TRBD1
j_gene: TRBJ1-1
v_gene: TRBV6-5

CDR3nt: TGCGCCAGCAGCCCGGCAGGGGGTGCTCAGCCCCAGCATTTT
CDR3aa: CASSPAGGAQPQHF
abundance: .
len: 14
d_gene: TRBD1
j_gene: TRBJ1-5
v_gene: TRBV5-1

CDR3nt: TGTGCCAGCAGCTGGAGGTGGATAAGCAATCAGCCCCAGCATTTT
CDR3aa: CASSWRWISNQPQHF
abundance: .
len: 15
d_gene: .
j_gene: TRBJ1-5
v_gene: TRBV7-9

CDR3nt: TGTGCCAGCAGCCGGCCCGACATAAACTATGGCTACACCTTC
CDR3aa: CASSRPDINYGYTF
abundance: .
len: 14
d_gene: .
j_gene: TRBJ1-2
v_gene: TRBV6-5

CDR3nt: TGTGCCAGCTCGCGAAACACGAGGTCACCCCTCCACTTT
CDR3aa: CASSRNTRSPLHF
abundance: .
len: 13
d_gene: .
j_gene: TRBJ1-6
v_gene: TRBV18

CDR3nt: TGTGCCACCAGCAATGGTGGACAGGGTGTCTATGGCTACACCTTC
CDR3aa: CATSNGGQGVYGYTF
abundance: .
len: 15
d_gene: TRBD1
j_gene: TRBJ1-2
v_gene: TRBV15

CDR3nt: TGTGCCAGCAGCTCCGCGGGACAGGGGATTGGTGGCTACACCTTC
CDR3aa: CASSSAGQGIGGYTF
abundance: once
len: 15
d_gene: TRBD1
j_gene: TRBJ1-2
v_gene: TRBV7-2

CDR3nt: TGTGCCACCTCTTTGGGGGGGCGCGCCTATGGCTACACCTTC
CDR3aa: CATSLGGRAYGYTF
abundance: once
len: 14
d_gene: .
j_gene: TRBJ1-2
v_gene: TRBV15

CDR3nt: TGTGCCAGCAGCCCTGGGTTGGGGGGGCGAGCCGCAACTAATGAAAAACTGTTTTTT
CDR3aa: CASSPGLGGRAATNEKLFF
abundance: .
len: 19
d_gene: .
j_gene: TRBJ1-4
v_gene: TRBV7-9

CDR3nt: TGTGCCAGTCGGGGAACGGGAATTAGCAATCAGCCCCAGCATTTT
CDR3aa: CASRGTGISNQPQHF
abundance: .
len: 15
d_gene: .
j_gene: TRBJ1-5
v_gene: TRBV19

CDR3nt: TGTGCCACCAGCTGGGGACAGGGATCGTCAGAGCAGTACTTC
CDR3aa: CATSWGQGSSEQYF
abundance: .
len: 14
d_gene: TRBD1
j_gene: TRBJ2-7
v_gene: TRBV15

CDR3nt: TGCGCCAGCAGCCAAATCCACGGTACTACCTCTAACTATGGCTACACCTTC
CDR3aa: CASSQIHGTTSNYGYTF
abundance: .
len: 17
d_gene: .
j_gene: TRBJ1-2
v_gene: TRBV4-3

CDR3nt: TGCGCCAGCAGCCTCTTGGGACTAGCGGGGGGGCACTACACCGGGGAGCTGTTTTTT
CDR3aa: CASSLLGLAGGHYTGELFF
abundance: .
len: 19
d_gene: TRBD2
j_gene: TRBJ2-2
v_gene: TRBV5-1

CDR3nt: TGTGCCAGCAGCCCGGCGGGCAATCAGCCCCAGCATTTT
CDR3aa: CASSPAGNQPQHF
abundance: .
len: 13
d_gene: .
j_gene: TRBJ1-5
v_gene: TRBV11-2

CDR3nt: TGTGCCAGCAGCGGACAGGGAGTGAGGAGCACTGAAGCTTTCTTT
CDR3aa: CASSGQGVRSTEAFF
abundance: .
len: 15
d_gene: TRBD1
j_gene: TRBJ1-1
v_gene: TRBV7-2

CDR3nt: TGTGCCAGTAGTATTCAAGGGGGCGACTGGGAGCTGTTTTTT
CDR3aa: CASSIQGGDWELFF
abundance: .
len: 14
d_gene: TRBD1
j_gene: TRBJ2-2
v_gene: TRBV19

CDR3nt: TGTGCCAGCTCACAAAATGGTCGGGGGAATCAGCCCCAGCATTTT
CDR3aa: CASSQNGRGNQPQHF
abundance: few
len: 15
d_gene: .
j_gene: TRBJ1-5
v_gene: TRBV18

CDR3nt: TGTGCCAGCAGCGGCGGTAGCGGGGGACAATACAATGAGCAGTTCTTC
CDR3aa: CASSGGSGGQYNEQFF
abundance: .
len: 16
d_gene: TRBD2
j_gene: TRBJ2-1
v_gene: TRBV7-2

CDR3nt: TGCGCCAGCATCCCTGCAGGGGGCTACACTGAAGCTTTCTTT
CDR3aa: CASIPAGGYTEAFF
abundance: .
len: 14
d_gene: TRBD1
j_gene: TRBJ1-1
v_gene: TRBV10-2

CDR3nt: TGCGCCAGCAGCCCCAAAGCTGGGCTCAACACCGGGGAGCTGTTTTTT
CDR3aa: CASSPKAGLNTGELFF
abundance: .
len: 16
d_gene: .
j_gene: TRBJ2-2
v_gene: TRBV5-1

CDR3nt: TGTGCCAGTAGTACACAGGGGGCTGCAACTAATGAAAAACTGTTTTTT
CDR3aa: CASSTQGAATNEKLFF
abundance: .
len: 16
d_gene: TRBD1
j_gene: TRBJ1-4
v_gene: TRBV19

CDR3nt: TGTGCCAGCAGCTTCGACAGGTCCGCCGTCGAGTTCTTC
CDR3aa: CASSFDRSAVEFF
abundance: .
len: 13
d_gene: .
j_gene: TRBJ2-1
v_gene: TRBV5-5

CDR3nt: TGTGCCAGCAGCTTAGGTGTAGTCGGGGAGACCCAGTACTTC
CDR3aa: CASSLGVVGETQYF
abundance: .
len: 14
d_gene: .
j_gene: TRBJ2-5
v_gene: TRBV7-2

CDR3nt: TGCGCCAGCAGCAGGAACCCTAGCGGGGGGCTCAAGGGGGAGACCCAGTACTTC
CDR3aa: CASSRNPSGGLKGETQYF
abundance: .
len: 18
d_gene: TRBD2
j_gene: TRBJ2-5
v_gene: TRBV5-1